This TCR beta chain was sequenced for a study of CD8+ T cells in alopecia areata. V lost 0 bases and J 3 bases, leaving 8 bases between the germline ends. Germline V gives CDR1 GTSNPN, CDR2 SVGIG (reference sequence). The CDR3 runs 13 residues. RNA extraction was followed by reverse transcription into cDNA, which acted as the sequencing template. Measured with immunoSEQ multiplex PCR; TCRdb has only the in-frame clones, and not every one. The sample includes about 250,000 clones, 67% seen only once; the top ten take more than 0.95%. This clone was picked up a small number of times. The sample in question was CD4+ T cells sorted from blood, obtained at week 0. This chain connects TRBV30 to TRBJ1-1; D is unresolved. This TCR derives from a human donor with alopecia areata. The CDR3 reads CAWSVVTDTEAFF. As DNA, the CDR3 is TGTGCCTGGAGTGTAGTAACGGACACTGAAGCTTTCTTT.